This TCR beta chain was obtained from a study of T cell responses to AZD1222 COVID-19 vaccine. Here immunoSEQ multiplex PCR was the method, and the copy in TCRdb shows in-frame clones only, minus some. The sample has roughly 150,000 clones; roughly 85% are singletons. Note on this clone: Antigen: not known.

Points from the study as a whole: Reports say nearly half of spike-specific TCRs go after unmutated variant regions. The donors showed a predominance of white British ancestry and of females, with possible underestimation of clonal diversity. Spike-specific TCR breadth and depth were elevated following two AZD1222 doses.

The CDR3 consists of 12 residues. Trimming pared 3 bases from V and 7 bases from J, leaving 6 bases between. Germline V gene data show CDR1 as MNHEY and CDR2 as SMNVEV (reference sequence). Second-dose recipients at about 4 or about 12 weeks were treated as one pooled group. The sample consisted of peripheral blood, taken 28 days after the second AZD1222 dose. This clonotype was obtained from an adult who received the AZD1222 COVID-19 vaccine. The chain links TRBV27 to TRBJ2-2; no definite D call. The CDR3 region has the DNA TGTGCCAGCAGTTTCAGGAGCGGGGAGCTGTTTTTT. Its protein is CASSFRSGELFF.